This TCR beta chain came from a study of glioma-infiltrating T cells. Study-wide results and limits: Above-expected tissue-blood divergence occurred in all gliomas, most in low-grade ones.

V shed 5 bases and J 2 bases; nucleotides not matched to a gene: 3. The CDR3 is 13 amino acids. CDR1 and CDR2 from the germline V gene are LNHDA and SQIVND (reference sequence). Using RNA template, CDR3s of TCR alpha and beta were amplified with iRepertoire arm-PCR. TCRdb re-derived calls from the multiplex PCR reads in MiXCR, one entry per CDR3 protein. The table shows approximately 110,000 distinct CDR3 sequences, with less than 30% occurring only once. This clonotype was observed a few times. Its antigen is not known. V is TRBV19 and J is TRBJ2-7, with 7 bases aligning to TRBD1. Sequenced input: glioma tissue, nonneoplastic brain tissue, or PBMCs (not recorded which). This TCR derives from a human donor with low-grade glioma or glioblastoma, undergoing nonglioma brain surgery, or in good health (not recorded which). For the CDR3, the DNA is TGTGCCAGTAGTTTCCAGGGGGCCTACGAGCAGTACTTC. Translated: CASSFQGAYEQYF.